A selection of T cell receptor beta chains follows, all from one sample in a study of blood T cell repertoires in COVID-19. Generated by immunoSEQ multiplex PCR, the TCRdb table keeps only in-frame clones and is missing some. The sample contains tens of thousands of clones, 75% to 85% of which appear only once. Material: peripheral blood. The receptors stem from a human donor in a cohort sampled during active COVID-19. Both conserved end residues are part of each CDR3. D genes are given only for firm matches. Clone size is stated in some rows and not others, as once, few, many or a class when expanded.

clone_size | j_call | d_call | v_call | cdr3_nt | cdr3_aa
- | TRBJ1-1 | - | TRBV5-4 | TGTGCCAGCAGCCTGGATGAGGGAACCTTGAACACTGAAGCTTTCTTT | CASSLDEGTLNTEAFF
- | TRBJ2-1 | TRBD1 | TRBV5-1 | TGCGCCAGCAGCTTGGGGGGGACAGTGACTGGTAATGAGCAGTTCTTC | CASSLGGTVTGNEQFF
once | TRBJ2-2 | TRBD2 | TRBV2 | TGTGCCACCCCCCGGGGGGGGCGGTGGACCGGGGAGCTGTTTTTT | CATPRGGRWTGELFF
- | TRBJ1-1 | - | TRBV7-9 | TGTGCCAGCAGCTTAGGGGCGGGGGGTCCTGAAGCTTTCTTT | CASSLGAGGPEAFF
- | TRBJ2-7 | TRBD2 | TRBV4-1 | TGCGCCAGCAGCCTCATGGGCGGGGGGAGTTCCTACGAGCAGTACTTC | CASSLMGGGSSYEQYF
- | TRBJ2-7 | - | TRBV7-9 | TGTGCCAGCAGCCCCTACGCCCAAATCTACGAGCAGTACTTC | CASSPYAQIYEQYF
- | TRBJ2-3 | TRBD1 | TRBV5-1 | TGCGCCAGCAGCTCGGGACAGGGATCATTGGATACGCAGTATTTT | CASSSGQGSLDTQYF
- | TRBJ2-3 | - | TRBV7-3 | TGTGCCAGCAGTCGCAGGGGGGCAGATACGCAGTATTTT | CASSRRGADTQYF
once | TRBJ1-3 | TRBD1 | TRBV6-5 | TGTGCCAGCACCCGGGACAGGGATGGAAACACCATATATTTT | CASTRDRDGNTIYF
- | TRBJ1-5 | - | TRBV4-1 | TGCGCCAGCAGCCGCGCAGGAGGAGGGAACAATCAGCCCCAGCATTTT | CASSRAGGGNNQPQHF
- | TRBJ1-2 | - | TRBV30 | TGTGCCTGGGCGGACAGCTATGGCTACACCTTC | CAWADSYGYTF
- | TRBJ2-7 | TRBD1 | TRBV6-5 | TGTGCCAGCCGGGACAGACCTATTCTTGAGCAGTACTTC | CASRDRPILEQYF
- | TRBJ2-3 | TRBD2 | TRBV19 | TGTGCCAGTAGTTCAATGAAACTAGCGGGGATCACAGATACGCAGTATTTT | CASSSMKLAGITDTQYF
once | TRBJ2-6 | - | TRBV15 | TGTGCCACCAGCAGGGGGGGACAGCTCTCTGGGGCCAACGTCCTGACTTTC | CATSRGGQLSGANVLTF
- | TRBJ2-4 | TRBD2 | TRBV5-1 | TGCGCCAGCGCCACCGGGACTAGCTACATTCAGTACTTC | CASATGTSYIQYF
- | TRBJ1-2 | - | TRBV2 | TGTGCCACCCCTTTTTCCAGTAACTATGGCTACACCTTC | CATPFSSNYGYTF
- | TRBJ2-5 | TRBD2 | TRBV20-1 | TGCAGTTTAGCGGGTCCCGAGACCCAGTACTTC | CSLAGPETQYF
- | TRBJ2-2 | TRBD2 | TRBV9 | TGTGCCAGCAGTCTTCTAGCGGGAGTCGCGAACACCGGGGAGCTGTTTTTT | CASSLLAGVANTGELFF
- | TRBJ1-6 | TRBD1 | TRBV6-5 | TGTGCCAGCAGACGGACAGGGAATTCACCCCTCCACTTT | CASRRTGNSPLHF
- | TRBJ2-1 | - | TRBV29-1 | TGCAGCGTACGGGATAAGCAGATCTTC | CSVRDKQIF
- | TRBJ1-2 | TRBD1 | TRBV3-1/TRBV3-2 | TGTGCCAGCAGCCAAGCGGACAGGAACTATGGCTACACCTTC | CASSQADRNYGYTF
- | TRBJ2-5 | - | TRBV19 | TGTGCCAGTAGTATAGACGAAGAGACCCAGTACTTC | CASSIDEETQYF